A single sample gave rise to the 6 T cell receptor beta chains below, sequenced in a study of vaccination effects on CD4 cells after COVID-19. These TCRs are of unknown antigen specificity. Viral peptide pool expansion of antigen-specific CD4+ T cells preceded sequencing in the ViraFEST assay. When ten to eleven days of culture had elapsed, CD4+ T cells were isolated. The table came from immunoSEQ multiplex PCR; TCRdb's copy has only in-frame clones and leaves some out. In the table there are about 54,000 clones, 65% to 90% of which are singletons. Sequencing was performed on CD4+ T cells from PBMCs cultured with HCoV-229E spike peptides, taken before COVID-19 vaccination. Every receptor here comes from a human donor who received a COVID-19 vaccine.

The V gene is TRBV11-3, the J gene TRBJ2-3; 7 nucleotides align to TRBD1. V lost 5 bases and J lost 0; bases outside the gene matches: 8. The CDR3 is 16 amino acids. The germline CDR1 and CDR2 sequences are SGHNT and YENEEA. The CDR3 DNA follows: TGTGCCAGCAGCCCAAACAGGGGTCTAAGCACAGATACGCAGTATTTT. Protein sequence: CASSPNRGLSTDTQYF.

The genes are TRBV9 and TRBJ1-1; 8 nucleotides agree with TRBD1. The length of the CDR3 is 15 residues. Losses at the gene ends were 4 bases for V and 6 bases for J; bases not matched to a gene: 11. The germline V gene has CDR1 SGDLS and CDR2 YYNGEE. The CDR3 protein is CASSKTPQGAPEAFF. In nucleotides, the CDR3 is TGTGCCAGCAGCAAAACACCTCAGGGGGCCCCTGAAGCTTTCTTT.

The chain is built from TRBV19 and TRBJ1-3, with D possibly matching TRBD1 (5 bases). Between the trimmed V and J ends, which lost 3 bases and 4 bases, there was a span of 13 bases. CDR1 and CDR2 from the germline V gene are LNHDA and SQIVND (reference sequence). This CDR3 has 15 residues. The CDR3 DNA reads TGTGCCAGTAGTATCGGCCAGGGCTACGGAAACACCATATATTTT. It codes for CASSIGQGYGNTIYF.

The chain uses TRBV3-1 (or the pseudogene TRBV3-2) and TRBJ1-6; no clear D gene. Trimming stripped 1 base from V and 7 bases from J, with 11 bases between. Germline lookup yields CDR1 LGHDT and CDR2 YNNKEL (reference sequence). CDR3 size: 15 residues. The CDR3 DNA follows: TGTGCCAGCAGCCAAGGGGGAGTGGGCAATTCACCCCTCCACTTT. It codes for CASSQGGVGNSPLHF.

This clone was seen a single time. The chain is built from TRBV6-1 and TRBJ1-2; possibly TRBD1 for D (5 bases). The germline V and J ends were trimmed by 3 bases and 0 bases, with 11 bases remaining between them. The CDR3 covers 15 residues. Germline CDR1 MNHNS, CDR2 SASEGT. CDR3 sequence: CASSDGTGPNYGYTF. The CDR3 DNA is TGTGCCAGCAGTGATGGAACAGGCCCTAACTATGGCTACACCTTC.

This clone turned up a few times. The chain employs TRBV4-1 and TRBJ1-3, with D unresolved. V was pared by 8 bases and J by 0 bases, with 5 bases between. In germline, CDR1 is MGHRA, CDR2 YSYEKL. The CDR3 sequence is 12 residues long. Here the CDR3 DNA reads TGCGCCAGCTCCACCTCTGGAAACACCATATATTTT. This sequence encodes CASSTSGNTIYF.